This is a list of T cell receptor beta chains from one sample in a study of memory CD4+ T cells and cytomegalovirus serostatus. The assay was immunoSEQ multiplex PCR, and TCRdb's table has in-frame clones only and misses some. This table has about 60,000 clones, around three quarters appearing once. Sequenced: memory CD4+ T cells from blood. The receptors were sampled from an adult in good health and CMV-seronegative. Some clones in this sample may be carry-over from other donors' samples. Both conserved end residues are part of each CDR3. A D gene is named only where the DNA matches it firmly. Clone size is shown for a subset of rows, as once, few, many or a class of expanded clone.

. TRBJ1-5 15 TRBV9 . CASSRGPKSNQPQHF TGTGCCAGCAGCAGGGGACCCAAGAGCAATCAGCCCCAGCATTTT
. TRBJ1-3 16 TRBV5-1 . CASSISDLISGNTIYF TGCGCCAGCAGCATCTCAGACCTCATCTCTGGAAACACCATATATTTT
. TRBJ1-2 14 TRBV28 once CASREDGKLGGYTF TGTGCCAGCAGGGAAGACGGAAAATTAGGGGGCTACACCTTC
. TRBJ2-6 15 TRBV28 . CASSPLGSGANVLTF TGTGCCAGCAGCCCCCTGGGTTCTGGGGCCAACGTCCTGACTTTC
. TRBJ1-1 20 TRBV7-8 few CASSLGGALGEGITNTEAFF TGTGCCAGCAGCTTAGGGGGAGCGTTGGGGGAAGGGATTACGAACACTGAAGCTTTCTTT
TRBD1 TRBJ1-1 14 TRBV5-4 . CASSLDNRGREAFF TGTGCCAGCAGCTTGGACAACAGGGGGCGTGAGGCTTTCTTT
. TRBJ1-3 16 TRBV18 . CASSGGQTRSGNTIYF TGTGCCAGCTCAGGTGGACAGACCCGCTCTGGAAACACCATATATTTT
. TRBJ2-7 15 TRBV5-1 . CASSLEPQNTYEQYF TGCGCCAGCAGCTTAGAGCCACAGAATACCTACGAGCAGTACTTC
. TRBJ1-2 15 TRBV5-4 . CASSITIEVDYGYTF TGTGCCAGCAGCATAACCATAGAGGTAGACTATGGCTACACCTTC
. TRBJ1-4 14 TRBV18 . CASSPGGRGEKLFF TGTGCCAGCTCTCCCGGGGGAAGAGGTGAAAAACTGTTTTTT
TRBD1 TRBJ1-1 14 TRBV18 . CASSPGTGGTEAFF TGTGCCAGCTCACCGGGGACAGGGGGCACTGAAGCTTTCTTT
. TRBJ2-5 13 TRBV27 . CASSTPRLETQYF TGTGCCAGCAGTACCCCCCGTTTAGAGACCCAGTACTTC
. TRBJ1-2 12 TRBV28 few CASFGGRLGYTF TGTGCCAGCTTCGGAGGGAGGTTGGGCTACACCTTC
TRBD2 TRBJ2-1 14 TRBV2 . CASRFQLALNEQFF TGTGCCAGCAGGTTCCAACTAGCGCTAAATGAGCAGTTCTTC
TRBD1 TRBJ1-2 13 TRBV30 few CAWSAGTDSGYTF TGTGCCTGGAGTGCCGGGACAGATTCTGGCTACACCTTC
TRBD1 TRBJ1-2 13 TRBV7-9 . CASSKGQVYGYTF TGTGCCAGCAGCAAGGGACAGGTCTATGGCTACACCTTC
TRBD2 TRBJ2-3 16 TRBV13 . CASFGGLAGGTDTQYF TGTGCCAGCTTTGGGGGACTAGCGGGAGGCACAGATACGCAGTATTTT
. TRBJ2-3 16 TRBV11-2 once CASSLGTRGDTDTQYF TGTGCCAGCAGCTTAGGGACTAGGGGGGACACAGATACGCAGTATTTT